Presented here are 6 T cell receptor beta chains from one specimen sequenced in a study of T-cell reconstitution after alpha-beta-depleted transplantation in children. During its preparation, the TCRbeta library received unique molecular identifiers. TCRdb called the PCR reads again in MiXCR, with one record for every CDR3 protein. The sample consists of under 450,000 distinct CDR3 sequences, around 15% of them appearing once. The material was PBMCs, mostly from graft donor cells, obtained 360 days after TCRalphabeta/CD19-depleted stem cell transplant. Receptors were obtained from a boy in the first two years of life who had a stem cell transplant for Wiskott-Aldrich syndrome, so the T cells may come from the graft donor.

There are a few counts of this clonotype. J is TRBJ2-7 and V is TRBV9; 13 bases are shared with TRBD2. The J segment lost 6 bases and the V segment lost 4 bases, leaving 1 base of the junction unmatched. From germline, CDR1 is SGDLS and CDR2 YYNGEE. This CDR3 has 13 residues. In nucleotides, the CDR3 is TGTGCCAGCAGCCGGACTAGCGGGGGCGAGCAGTACTTC. It is translated as CASSRTSGGEQYF.

This chain joins TRBV7-9 and TRBJ2-5, with D unclear. There are 15 residues in the CDR3. Trimming cost V 2 bases and J 1 base, with 11 bases left between them. The germline CDR1 and CDR2 sequences are SEHNR and FQNEAQ (reference sequence). The CDR3 loop is CASSLYSRAQETQYF. The CDR3 bases are TGTGCCAGCAGCTTATATAGCCGGGCCCAAGAGACCCAGTACTTC.

V gene TRBV29-1 combines with J gene TRBJ2-3; TRBD1 matches 7 bases. V was pared by 6 bases and J by 0 bases, with 9 bases of the junction left unmatched. Germline V gene sequence: CDR1 SQVTM, CDR2 ANQGSEA. The CDR3 is made up of 15 amino acids. For the CDR3, the DNA is TGCAGCGTGTGCAACACAGGGGACAGCACAGATACGCAGTATTTT. Encoded protein: CSVCNTGDSTDTQYF.

This clonotype was seen ten or more times. The chain links TRBV24-1 to TRBJ2-1, with 13 bases identical to TRBD2. The ends lost 7 bases at V and 6 bases at J; junction bases unmatched: 2. The CDR3 totals 14 residues. Germline V CDR1 and CDR2: KGHDR, SFDVKD. The CDR3 here is CATRGTSGVNEQFF. In nucleotides, the CDR3 is TGTGCCACCAGAGGGACTAGCGGGGTCAATGAGCAGTTCTTC.

This chain uses TRBV12-3 or TRBV12-4 with TRBJ2-3; no definite D call. This CDR3 region has 14 residues. V was clipped by 3 bases and J by 2 bases, with 9 bases between them. The CDR3 nucleotides read TGTGCCAGCAGTTTCCCCAGATCCACAGATACGCAGTATTTT. This translates into CASSFPRSTDTQYF.

This clonotype was detected ten times or more. This chain uses TRBV12-3 or TRBV12-4 with TRBJ2-5, with unresolved D. V was pared by 5 bases and J by 2 bases, with 9 bases between. This CDR3 comprises 13 residues. The CDR3 spells CASSVNTQETQYF. The CDR3 nucleotides are TGTGCCAGCAGTGTGAACACTCAAGAGACCCAGTACTTC.